The 10 T cell receptor beta chains below were found in one sample sequenced in a study of blood T cell repertoires in COVID-19 (TCRdb year 2020). Libraries were made using the immunoSEQ multiplex PCR assay. Imported from immuneACCESS, the table was reduced by TCRdb to in-frame sequences with V and J called. These copies leave out some clones; in studies compared against another copy, an unresolved V gene accounts for under half, and the cause of the remainder is not known. Present in this sample are 90,000 or so clones, 84% of which were seen just once. The ten largest clonotypes hold around a quarter of the sample. The sample consisted of peripheral blood. The receptors stem from a man aged 55 to 70 with acute or convalescent COVID-19.

The chain uses TRBV28 and TRBJ2-1; 7 nucleotides line up with TRBD2. Germline V lookup: CDR1 MDHEN, CDR2 SYDVKM. With V trimmed by 4 bases and J by 1 base, 4 bases remained unmatched. This CDR3 comprises 15 residues. The CDR3 DNA sequence: TGTGCCAGCAGTTCCCCGGGGGGTTCCTACAATGAGCAGTTCTTC. This codes for CASSSPGGSYNEQFF.

This CDR3 is CASSLRLGAARDTQYF. CDR3 nucleotides: TGTGCCAGCAGCTTACGGCTGGGGGCAGCCCGTGATACGCAGTATTTT. The genes are TRBV11-3 and TRBJ2-3; possible D gene TRBD1, 6 bases. Germline V CDR1 and CDR2: SGHNT, YENEEA. CDR3 length: 16 amino acids. The V and J ends lost 2 bases and 6 bases respectively, with 18 bases between them. The entire variable domain, with the rest obtained from reference TRBV11-3 and TRBJ2-3, is as follows: EAGVVQSPRYKIIEKKQPVAFWCNPISGHNTLYWYLQNLGQGPELLIRYENEEAVDDSQLPKDRFSAERLKGVDSTLKIQPAELGDSAVYLCASSLRLGAARDTQYFGPGTRLTVL.

The chain recombines TRBV7-2 with TRBJ1-4; D remains ambiguous. V lost 2 bases and J lost 8, with 9 bases in between. This CDR3 is built from 13 residues. Germline V gives CDR1 SGHTA, CDR2 FQGNSA. CDR3 sequence: CASSLSPREKLFF. Here the CDR3 DNA reads TGTGCCAGCAGCTTATCCCCGAGAGAAAAACTGTTTTTT.

The V and J genes are TRBV24-1 and TRBJ1-4; 8 bases match TRBD1. The CDR3 sequence is 17 residues long. V trimming: 1 base; J trimming: 4 bases; junction bases outside the gene matches: 7. CDR1 and CDR2 from the germline V gene are KGHDR and SFDVKD. For the CDR3, the DNA is TGTGCCACCAGTGATTTTAGACAGGGGAACTTTAATGAAAAACTGTTTTTT. Translated: CATSDFRQGNFNEKLFF.

This chain joins TRBV10-3 and TRBJ1-6; D is perhaps TRBD1 (5 bases). The CDR3 length is 12 residues. Germline V lookup: CDR1 ENHRY, CDR2 SYGVKD. The V and J ends lost 3 bases and 8 bases respectively, with 5 bases between them. CDR3 DNA sequence: TGTGCCATCAGTGAACAGGATTCACCCCTCCACTTT. It yields the protein CAISEQDSPLHF.

The chain has TRBV5-4 and TRBJ2-7, with D possibly matching TRBD1 (8 bases). CDR1 and CDR2 (germline): SGHNT, YYREEE (reference sequence). With 0 bases removed from V and 3 bases from J, the gap between germline ends came to 22 bases. The CDR3 has 18 residues. CDR3 sequence: CASSLGVGGGTGSYEQYF. In DNA form, the CDR3 reads TGTGCCAGCAGCTTGGGTGTGGGAGGGGGGACAGGCAGCTACGAGCAGTACTTC.

The V gene is TRBV4-1, the J gene TRBJ2-1, with 13 bases aligning to TRBD2. In germline, CDR1 is MGHRA, CDR2 YSYEKL. This CDR3 spans 18 amino acids. The V and J ends lost 1 base and 9 bases, in that order; junction bases with no gene match: 12. CDR3 amino acids: CASSQAKPGTSGESEQFF. CDR3 sequence (DNA): TGCGCCAGCAGCCAAGCCAAGCCCGGGACTAGCGGGGAATCTGAGCAGTTCTTC.

This rearrangement joins TRBV24-1 to TRBJ1-5, with TRBD1 identical over 9 bases. The CDR3 has 16 amino acids. V gave up 4 bases and J gave up 5 bases; unmatched junction bases: 8. The germline V gene has CDR1 KGHDR and CDR2 SFDVKD. The CDR3: CATSEAGTGPDQPQHF. CDR3 bases: TGTGCCACCAGTGAGGCCGGGACAGGGCCCGATCAGCCCCAGCATTTT.

The genes are TRBV12-5 and TRBJ1-2, with D tentatively TRBD1 (6 bases). Germline-derived CDR1 and CDR2 are LGHNT and FRNRAP. This CDR3 is built from 13 residues. V was pared by 2 bases and J by 7 bases, with 11 bases between. The CDR3 nucleotides read TGTGCTAGTGGTTTGTCGACAGGTGGTGGCTACACCTTC. Its protein is CASGLSTGGGYTF.

The V gene is TRBV7-9, the J gene TRBJ1-3, with 7 nucleotides matching TRBD1. J was trimmed by 0 bases and V by 4 bases; bases with no gene match: 3. Germline V gene sequence: CDR1 SEHNR, CDR2 FQNEAQ (reference sequence). The CDR3 has 15 residues. In DNA, the CDR3 is TGTGCCAGCAGCTCCGGGACAGACTCTGGAAACACCATATATTTT. Translating it yields CASSSGTDSGNTIYF.